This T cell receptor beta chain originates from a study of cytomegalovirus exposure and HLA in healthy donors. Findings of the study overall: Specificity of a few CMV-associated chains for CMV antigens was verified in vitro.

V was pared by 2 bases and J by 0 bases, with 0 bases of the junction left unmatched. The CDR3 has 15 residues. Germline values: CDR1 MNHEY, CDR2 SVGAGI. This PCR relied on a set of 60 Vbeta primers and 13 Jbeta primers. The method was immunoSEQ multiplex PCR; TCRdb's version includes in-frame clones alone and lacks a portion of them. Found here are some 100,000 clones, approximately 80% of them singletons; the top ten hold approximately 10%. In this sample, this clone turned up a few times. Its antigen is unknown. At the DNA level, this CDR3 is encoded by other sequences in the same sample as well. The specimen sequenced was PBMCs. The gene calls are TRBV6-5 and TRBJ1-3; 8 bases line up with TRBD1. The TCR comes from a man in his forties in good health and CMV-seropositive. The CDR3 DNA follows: TGTGCCAGCAGTTACACAGGGGGCTCTGGAAACACCATATATTTT. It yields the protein CASSYTGGSGNTIYF.